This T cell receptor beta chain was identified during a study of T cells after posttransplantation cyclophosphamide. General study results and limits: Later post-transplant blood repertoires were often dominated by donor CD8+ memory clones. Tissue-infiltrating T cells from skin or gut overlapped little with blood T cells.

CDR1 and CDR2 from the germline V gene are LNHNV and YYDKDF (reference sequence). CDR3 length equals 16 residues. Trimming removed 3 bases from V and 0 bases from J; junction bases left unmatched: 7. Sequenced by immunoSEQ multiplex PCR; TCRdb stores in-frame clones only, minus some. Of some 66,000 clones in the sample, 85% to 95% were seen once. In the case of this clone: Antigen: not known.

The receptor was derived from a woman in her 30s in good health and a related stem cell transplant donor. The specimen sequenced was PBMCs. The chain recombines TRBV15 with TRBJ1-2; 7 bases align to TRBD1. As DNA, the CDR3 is TGTGCCACCAGCAGGGGAACAGGGGCGGCTAACTATGGCTACACCTTC. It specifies CATSRGTGAANYGYTF. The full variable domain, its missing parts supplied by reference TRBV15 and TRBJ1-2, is DAMVIQNPRYQVTQFGKPVTLSCSQTLNHNVMYWYQQKSSQAPKLLFHYYDKDFNNEADTPDNFQSRRPNTSFCFLDIRSPGLGDTAMYLCATSRGTGAANYGYTFGSGTRLTVV.